This T cell receptor (beta chain) was recovered during a study of shared clonotypes between healthy human individuals. Whole-study context: Three plates each covered CD4 naive and memory; CD8 naive two, CD8 memory one. Study-wide findings and caveats: A limitation of the genetic and exposure-history diversity represented arose from few donors. As a rule, naive subsets had a larger estimated richness than memory subsets.

The CDR3 is made up of 13 amino acids. The V end lost 8 bases, the J end lost 1 base, and 11 bases lay between the germline ends. Germline V gene data show CDR1 as MNHEY and CDR2 as SMNVEV (reference sequence). Sequencing used immunoSEQ multiplex PCR; TCRdb keeps in-frame clones, though not all of them. The table includes over a million clones, 95% to 97% detected once. About this clone: Its antigen is undetermined.

Sample: naive CD4+ T cells sorted from blood. Subset in this sample: CD45RA+ positively selected. V is TRBV27 and J is TRBJ2-5; D gene uncertain. This TCR was sampled from a young man in good health. Here the CDR3 reads CASGFRSQETQYF. The CDR3 nucleotides are TGTGCCAGCGGGTTCCGATCCCAAGAGACCCAGTACTTC.